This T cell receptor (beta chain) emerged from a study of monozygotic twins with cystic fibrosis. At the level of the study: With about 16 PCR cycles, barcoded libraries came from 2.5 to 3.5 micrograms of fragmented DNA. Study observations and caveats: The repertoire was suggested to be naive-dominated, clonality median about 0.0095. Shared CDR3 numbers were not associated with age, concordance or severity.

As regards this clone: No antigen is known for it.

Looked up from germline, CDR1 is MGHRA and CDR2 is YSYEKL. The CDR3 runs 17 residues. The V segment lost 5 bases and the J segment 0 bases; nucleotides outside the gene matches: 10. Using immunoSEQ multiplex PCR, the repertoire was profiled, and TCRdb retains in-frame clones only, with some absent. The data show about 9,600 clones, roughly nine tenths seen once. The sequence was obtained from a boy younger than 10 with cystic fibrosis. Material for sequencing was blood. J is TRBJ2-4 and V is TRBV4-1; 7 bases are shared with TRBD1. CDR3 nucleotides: TGCGCCAGCAGCACCCCTACAGGGGCCTTAGCCAAAAACATTCAGTACTTC. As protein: CASSTPTGALAKNIQYF.